This is a list of T cell receptor beta chains from one sample in a study of blood T cell repertoires in COVID-19. Measured with immunoSEQ multiplex PCR; TCRdb has only the in-frame clones, and not every one. The profile shows 340,000 or so clones, 80% to 90% of them singletons. Sequenced material: PBMCs or T cells enriched from blood (not recorded which). The origin of the receptors is a woman aged 40 to 55 with acute COVID-19. The CDR3 runs from the conserved cysteine through the conserved F or W. Each record gives: D gene, J gene, V gene, clone size, CDR3 DNA, CDR3 protein. D genes are given only for firm matches. Clone size appears in some rows only: once, few, many, or a class for an expanded clone.

. | TRBJ1-2 | TRBV6-5 | . | TGTGCCAGCCGTAGTGCAGGTTACTATGGCTACACCTTC | CASRSAGYYGYTF
. | TRBJ2-5 | TRBV12-3/TRBV12-4 | . | TGTGCCAGCAGCAGGGGAGAGACCCAGTACTTC | CASSRGETQYF
. | TRBJ2-3 | TRBV7-9 | . | TGTGCCAGCAGCTCGCGGGACAGCACAGATACGCAGTATTTT | CASSSRDSTDTQYF
. | TRBJ2-3 | TRBV7-2 | . | TGTGCCAGCAGCTTCTCGGGTCGTACAGATACGCAGTATTTT | CASSFSGRTDTQYF
TRBD1 | TRBJ2-1 | TRBV6-5 | . | TGTGCCAGCAGTTACACAGGGGGCTCCTACAATGAGCAGTTCTTC | CASSYTGGSYNEQFF
. | TRBJ2-7 | TRBV7-9 | few | TGTGCCAGCAGCTTAGACAGCTCCTACGAGCAGTACTTC | CASSLDSSYEQYF
TRBD1 | TRBJ1-2 | TRBV28 | . | TGTGCCAGCCGGACAGGGAACGTCAACTATGGCTACACCTTC | CASRTGNVNYGYTF
. | TRBJ1-2 | TRBV20-1 | . | TGCAGTGCTATCAGGGGTGGCTACACCTTC | CSAIRGGYTF
TRBD2 | TRBJ2-7 | TRBV4-3 | . | TGCGCCAGCAGCCAAGACGGAAGCGGGAGTAGTGGAAACGACGAGCAGTACTTC | CASSQDGSGSSGNDEQYF
TRBD1 | TRBJ1-1 | TRBV3-1/TRBV3-2 | . | TGTGCCAGCAGCCCTGGGACAGGGGATTTCATGAACACTGAAGCTTTCTTT | CASSPGTGDFMNTEAFF
TRBD1 | TRBJ2-1 | TRBV11-1 | . | TGTGCCAGCAGCGAACAGGGGACGCTTAGTGAGCAGTTCTTC | CASSEQGTLSEQFF
TRBD1 | TRBJ1-1 | TRBV27 | . | TGTGCCAGCAGTCCCCGGGGACAGCAGAACACTGAAGCTTTCTTT | CASSPRGQQNTEAFF
TRBD2 | TRBJ2-1 | TRBV7-9 | . | TGTGCCAGCAGCCTACCTAGCGGGCCCTCGGATGAGCAGTTCTTC | CASSLPSGPSDEQFF
. | TRBJ1-2 | TRBV6-4 | . | TGTGCCAGCAGTGAATGGGGGCAGGGGCCGCTTGGGTTGGGGTATGGCTACACCTTC | CASSEWGQGPLGLGYGYTF
. | TRBJ2-2 | TRBV6-5 | . | TGTGCCAGCAGACCAGGGGTAGGGTTAACCGGGGAGCTGTTTTTT | CASRPGVGLTGELFF
. | TRBJ2-7 | TRBV7-9 | once | TGTGCCAGCACCTCGGGGTGGGGGCGGCCTCCCTACGAGCAGTACTTC | CASTSGWGRPPYEQYF
TRBD1 | TRBJ1-1 | TRBV29-1 | . | TGCAGCGTACAGGGGGATTACACTGAAGCTTTCTTT | CSVQGDYTEAFF
. | TRBJ2-2 | TRBV2 | . | TGTGCCAGCAGTAGACTTATCACCGGGGAGCTGTTTTTT | CASSRLITGELFF
TRBD1 | TRBJ1-6 | TRBV2 | . | TGTGCCAGCAGCCGGGACAGGGGTTATAATTCACCCCTCCACTTT | CASSRDRGYNSPLHF
TRBD1 | TRBJ1-2 | TRBV5-5 | once | TGTGCCAGCAGCCAAGATTGGACAGGGGATGGCTATGGCTACACCTTC | CASSQDWTGDGYGYTF
TRBD2 | TRBJ2-1 | TRBV28 | . | TGTGCCAGCAGTCGGAGCGGGAGGAACTCCTACAATGAGCAGTTCTTC | CASSRSGRNSYNEQFF
. | TRBJ1-6 | TRBV7-9 | . | TGTGCCAGCAGCTTATCTGGGGCCAGCTCCTATAATTCACCCCTCCACTTT | CASSLSGASSYNSPLHF
TRBD1 | TRBJ1-1 | TRBV6-1 | . | TGTGCCAGCAGTGAAGCCTTTACAGGGGGCACTGAAGCTTTCTTT | CASSEAFTGGTEAFF
. | TRBJ1-2 | TRBV5-5 | . | TGTGCCAGCAGCTTGAGGAGGGAAGGAGATGGCTACACCTTC | CASSLRREGDGYTF
. | TRBJ1-2 | TRBV7-8 | once | TGTGCCAGCAGCCCGAAGGGACACGGCTACACCTTC | CASSPKGHGYTF
. | TRBJ2-7 | TRBV29-1 | once | TGCAGCGTTATCGGGAAGAGCTCCTACGAGCAGTACTTC | CSVIGKSSYEQYF
TRBD1 | TRBJ1-3 | TRBV6-2/TRBV6-3 | . | TGTGCCAGCAGTGTGGACAGGAGCTCTGGAAACACCATATATTTT | CASSVDRSSGNTIYF
TRBD2 | TRBJ2-2 | TRBV28 | once | TGTGCCGGAGAAAGTTCTGCAGCGGGAGGATCTGCCGGGGAGCTGTTTTTT | CAGESSAAGGSAGELFF
TRBD1 | TRBJ2-7 | TRBV18 | once | TGTGCCAGCTCACCAACCCCAGGGGGCGCCTACGAGCAGTACTTC | CASSPTPGGAYEQYF
TRBD2 | TRBJ2-1 | TRBV11-3 | . | TGTGCCAGCAGCCCGGGACTAGCGGGCGCCGGGGAGCAGTTCTTC | CASSPGLAGAGEQFF
. | TRBJ2-1 | TRBV28 | . | TGTGCCAGCAGTTTGCAGGGTGAGCAGTTCTTC | CASSLQGEQFF
. | TRBJ2-1 | TRBV7-3 | few | TGTGCCACCCGGATGGCGGCGGGGGCGGAAGAGCAGTTCTTC | CATRMAAGAEEQFF
TRBD2 | TRBJ2-2 | TRBV11-1 | . | TGTGCCAGCAGCCATACTAGCGTGGGAACCGGGGAGCTGTTTTTT | CASSHTSVGTGELFF
TRBD2 | TRBJ2-2 | TRBV10-3 | . | TGTGCCATCAATCGGGGGGGCCCTAACGGGGAGCTGTTTTTT | CAINRGGPNGELFF
. | TRBJ2-7 | TRBV5-6 | once | TGTGCCAGCAGCTTGGCTTCCTACGAGCAGTACTTC | CASSLASYEQYF